This is a list of T cell receptor beta chains from one sample in a study of blood T cell repertoires in COVID-19. Clones were read by immunoSEQ multiplex PCR, and TCRdb kept only the in-frame ones, dropping some. The sample yields around 130,000 clones, 80% to 90% seen once. The specimen was peripheral blood. These TCRs come from a human donor in a cohort sampled during active COVID-19. CDR3s include the opening cysteine and the closing phenylalanine or tryptophan. The order of the fields is D gene, V gene, clone size, CDR3 length, J gene, CDR3 protein, CDR3 DNA. D genes are given only for firm matches. Clone size, where shown, is once, few, many, or a class for clones that have expanded.

D: TRBD1
V: TRBV5-4
size: .
length: 14
J: TRBJ2-1
CDR3: CATEDRGVFNEQFF
DNA: TGTGCCACCGAGGACAGGGGTGTATTCAATGAGCAGTTCTTC

D: .
V: TRBV7-9
size: few
length: 15
J: TRBJ1-5
CDR3: CASSLELQPNQPQHF
DNA: TGTGCCAGCAGCTTAGAACTTCAACCTAATCAGCCCCAGCATTTT

D: .
V: TRBV6-5
size: .
length: 11
J: TRBJ2-5
CDR3: CASMPEETQYF
DNA: TGTGCCAGCATGCCAGAAGAGACCCAGTACTTC

D: .
V: TRBV10-2
size: few
length: 17
J: TRBJ1-6
CDR3: CASSDRGREGTNSPLHF
DNA: TGCGCCAGCAGTGATAGGGGCAGGGAGGGGACGAATTCACCCCTCCACTTT

D: .
V: TRBV3-1/TRBV3-2
size: .
length: 14
J: TRBJ2-2
CDR3: CASRDTQVTGELFF
DNA: TGTGCCAGCAGGGACACACAAGTCACCGGGGAGCTGTTTTTT

D: TRBD2
V: TRBV11-2
size: .
length: 16
J: TRBJ2-3
CDR3: CASSLSKRGGTDTQYF
DNA: TGTGCCAGCAGCTTAAGCAAGCGGGGGGGCACAGATACGCAGTATTTT

D: .
V: TRBV7-8
size: .
length: 17
J: TRBJ1-2
CDR3: CASSLGLGTLNNYGYTF
DNA: TGTGCCAGCAGCTTAGGATTGGGGACACTTAACAACTATGGCTACACCTTC

D: TRBD1
V: TRBV6-5
size: .
length: 13
J: TRBJ1-2
CDR3: CASEDRVAGGYTF
DNA: TGTGCCAGCGAGGACAGGGTCGCTGGAGGCTACACCTTC

D: .
V: TRBV3-1/TRBV3-2
size: .
length: 15
J: TRBJ1-6
CDR3: CASSARLQTSPQLHF
DNA: TGTGCCAGCAGCGCTCGACTACAAACCTCCCCCCAGCTCCACTTT

D: .
V: TRBV6-2/TRBV6-3
size: .
length: 14
J: TRBJ2-5
CDR3: CASSYGGYQETQYF
DNA: TGTGCCAGCAGTTATGGGGGGTACCAAGAGACCCAGTACTTC

D: TRBD2
V: TRBV4-3
size: once
length: 18
J: TRBJ2-3
CDR3: CASSQEAGLAFFTDTQYF
DNA: TGCGCCAGCAGCCAAGAAGCGGGACTAGCCTTTTTCACAGATACGCAGTATTTT

D: .
V: TRBV2
size: once
length: 12
J: TRBJ2-2
CDR3: CASSKQAGELFF
DNA: TGTGCCAGCAGTAAACAGGCGGGGGAGCTGTTTTTT

D: .
V: TRBV10-3
size: .
length: 16
J: TRBJ1-2
CDR3: CAISDPGKTANYGYTF
DNA: TGTGCCATCAGTGACCCAGGAAAGACCGCTAACTATGGCTACACCTTC

D: TRBD1
V: TRBV15
size: .
length: 14
J: TRBJ1-4
CDR3: CATSRDRQGGKLFF
DNA: TGTGCCACCAGCAGAGATCGACAGGGCGGAAAACTGTTTTTT

D: TRBD1
V: TRBV6-5
size: .
length: 14
J: TRBJ2-7
CDR3: CASRPRQGPAEQYF
DNA: TGTGCCAGCAGACCCAGACAGGGGCCGGCCGAGCAGTACTTC

D: .
V: TRBV6-5
size: .
length: 10
J: TRBJ1-1
CDR3: CASGNKEAFF
DNA: TGTGCCAGCGGCAACAAGGAAGCTTTCTTT

D: .
V: TRBV2
size: .
length: 15
J: TRBJ1-1
CDR3: CASSEGVRGSTEAFF
DNA: TGTGCCAGCAGTGAAGGGGTAAGGGGATCCACTGAAGCTTTCTTT

D: .
V: TRBV9
size: once
length: 15
J: TRBJ1-3
CDR3: CASSVQPGSGNTIYF
DNA: TGTGCCAGCAGCGTACAACCGGGCTCTGGAAACACCATATATTTT

D: TRBD1
V: TRBV4-1
size: .
length: 17
J: TRBJ2-4
CDR3: CASSQVTGGIAKNIQYF
DNA: TGCGCCAGCAGCCAAGTGACAGGGGGCATAGCCAAAAACATTCAGTACTTC

D: .
V: TRBV5-5
size: .
length: 14
J: TRBJ2-1
CDR3: CASSPMGAVNEQFF
DNA: TGTGCCAGCAGCCCTATGGGGGCGGTCAATGAGCAGTTCTTC

D: TRBD2
V: TRBV2
size: .
length: 14
J: TRBJ2-1
CDR3: CASLSRGVDNEQFF
DNA: TGTGCCAGCCTGTCTCGGGGGGTCGACAATGAGCAGTTCTTC

D: TRBD2
V: TRBV3-1/TRBV3-2
size: .
length: 17
J: TRBJ2-3
CDR3: CASSQEPPGRATDTQYF
DNA: TGTGCCAGCAGCCAAGAACCCCCAGGGAGGGCCACAGATACGCAGTATTTT

D: .
V: TRBV2
size: .
length: 19
J: TRBJ2-5
CDR3: CASSDSLGDLQGMGETQYF
DNA: TGTGCCAGCAGTGACTCACTTGGGGACCTACAGGGAATGGGTGAGACCCAGTACTTC

D: TRBD1
V: TRBV5-6
size: .
length: 12
J: TRBJ2-7
CDR3: CASSLGTGEEYF
DNA: TGTGCCAGCAGCCTGGGGACAGGGGAGGAGTACTTC

D: .
V: TRBV3-1/TRBV3-2
size: .
length: 15
J: TRBJ2-7
CDR3: CASSQDLGGLYEQYF
DNA: TGTGCCAGCAGCCAAGATCTCGGAGGGCTCTACGAGCAGTACTTC

D: .
V: TRBV6-5
size: .
length: 14
J: TRBJ1-3
CDR3: CASSYTVTGNTIYF
DNA: TGTGCCAGCAGTTACACGGTTACTGGAAACACCATATATTTT

D: .
V: TRBV19
size: .
length: 14
J: TRBJ2-5
CDR3: CASSTTGVQETQYF
DNA: TGTGCCAGTAGTACGACAGGCGTTCAAGAGACCCAGTACTTC

D: .
V: TRBV7-9
size: once
length: 14
J: TRBJ1-2
CDR3: CASSLAQVTGGYTF
DNA: TGTGCCAGCAGCTTAGCGCAAGTAACGGGGGGCTACACCTTC

D: .
V: TRBV2
size: few
length: 12
J: TRBJ1-2
CDR3: CASSIETRGYTF
DNA: TGTGCCAGCAGTATAGAGACACGCGGCTACACCTTC

D: .
V: TRBV6-5
size: .
length: 12
J: TRBJ1-2
CDR3: CASLSMGRGYTF
DNA: TGTGCCAGCTTATCAATGGGGAGGGGCTACACCTTC

D: .
V: TRBV11-3
size: once
length: 16
J: TRBJ2-1
CDR3: CASSLAGGASYNEQFF
DNA: TGTGCCAGCAGCTTAGCTGGCGGGGCCTCCTACAATGAGCAGTTCTTC

D: TRBD2
V: TRBV5-1
size: .
length: 14
J: TRBJ2-2
CDR3: CATTAGANTGELFF
DNA: TGCGCCACCACGGCGGGAGCCAACACCGGGGAGCTGTTTTTT

D: .
V: TRBV7-2
size: .
length: 15
J: TRBJ1-1
CDR3: CASSLIYRADTEAFF
DNA: TGTGCCAGCAGCTTAATTTACAGGGCGGACACTGAAGCTTTCTTT